This T cell receptor (beta chain) originates from a study of cytomegalovirus exposure and HLA in healthy donors. Study observations and caveats: TCR beta V segments were, for the most part, productive about 90% or about 30% of the time in an earlier analysis. Diagnosis of cytomegalovirus status made by the classifier reportedly showed high specificity and sensitivity.

The PCR made use of 60 Vbeta and 13 Jbeta primers. Using immunoSEQ multiplex PCR, the repertoire was profiled, and TCRdb retains in-frame clones only, with some absent. Of about 160,000 clones listed, approximately 80% are singletons. To note about this clone: Its matching antigen is unknown.

The receptor comes from a woman aged 40 to 55 in good health and CMV-seropositive. The sample consisted of PBMCs.

The CDR3 DNA is TGTGCCAGCAGCCTTGGGCTTGTAAGAACAGATACGCAGTATTTT. This codes for CASSLGLVRTDTQYF. The chain links TRBV7-2 to TRBJ2-3; no clear D. With 5 bases removed from V and 3 bases from J, the gap between germline ends came to 15 bases. The CDR3 is 15 residues long. Germline V gives CDR1 SGHTA, CDR2 FQGNSA.